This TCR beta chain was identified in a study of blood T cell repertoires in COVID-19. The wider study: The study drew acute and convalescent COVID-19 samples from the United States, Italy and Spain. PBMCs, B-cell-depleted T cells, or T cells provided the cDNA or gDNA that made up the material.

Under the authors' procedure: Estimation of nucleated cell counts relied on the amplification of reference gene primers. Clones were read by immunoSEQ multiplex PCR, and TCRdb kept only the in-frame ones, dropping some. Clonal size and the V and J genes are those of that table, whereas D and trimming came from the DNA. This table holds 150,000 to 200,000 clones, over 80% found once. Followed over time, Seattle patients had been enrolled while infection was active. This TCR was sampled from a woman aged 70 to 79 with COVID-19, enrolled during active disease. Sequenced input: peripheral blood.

In DNA, the CDR3 is TGTGCCAGCTCCCCAGATGAGAAGACCCAGTACTTC. Residues: CASSPDEKTQYF. The chain carries TRBV18 and TRBJ2-5; D call uncertain. Trimming shortened V by 6 bases and J by 6 bases, and 11 bases separated the two germline ends. The CDR3 runs 12 residues. The germline gives CDR1 KGHSH, CDR2 LQKENI.